These 26 T cell receptor beta chains share one sample of origin, sequenced in a study of PD-1 blockade in classical Hodgkin lymphoma. Each patient experienced a relapse that followed autologous stem cell transplantation, and brentuximab vedotin exposure varied. Data came from immunoSEQ multiplex PCR; TCRdb stores just in-frame clones and leaves some out. The data show about 27,000 clones, with around 73% seen just once and around a third held by the top ten. Sample: peripheral blood mononuclear cells (PBMCs), taken before the second cycle of nivolumab. These receptors all come from a human donor with classical Hodgkin lymphoma.

The table lists this clone with a few counts. The chain carries TRBV5-1 and TRBJ2-6; D is unresolved. CDR3 length equals 15 residues. Trimming stripped 3 bases from V and 0 bases from J, with 7 bases between. Germline V lookup: CDR1 SGHRS, CDR2 YFSETQ. The CDR3 coding sequence is TGCGCCAGCAGCTACGGGTCCTCTGGGGCCAACGTCCTGACTTTC. Residues: CASSYGSSGANVLTF.

This clone is categorized as medium-sized. The chain links TRBV4-1 to TRBJ2-4; D is undetermined. Trimming removed 5 bases from V and 4 bases from J, with 9 bases in between. The V gene's germline CDR1 is MGHRA and CDR2 YSYEKL. This CDR3 is built from 13 residues. In DNA form, the CDR3 reads TGCGCCAGCAGCTACGACGGAAAAAACATTCAGTACTTC. Amino acid sequence: CASSYDGKNIQYF.

The V gene is TRBV19, the J gene TRBJ2-7; 7 bases line up with TRBD1. J lost 1 base, V lost 5 bases, and 5 bases had no gene match. The CDR3 loop spans 14 amino acids. The germline CDR1 and CDR2 sequences are LNHDA and SQIVND (reference sequence). The CDR3: CASSPRDRSYEQYF. The CDR3 nucleotides read TGTGCCAGTAGTCCCCGGGACAGATCCTACGAGCAGTACTTC. Combining the CDR3 with reference TRBV19 and TRBJ2-7 gives the whole variable domain DGGITQSPKYLFRKEGQNVTLSCEQNLNHDAMYWYRQDPGQGLRLIYYSQIVNDFQKGDIAEGYSVSREKKESFPLTVTSAQKNPTAFYLCASSPRDRSYEQYFGPGTRLTVT.

V gene TRBV5-6 combines with J gene TRBJ2-1; 8 nucleotides line up with TRBD2. The CDR3 is made up of 13 amino acids. The V gene end was trimmed by 0 bases and the J gene end by 10 bases; junction bases not matched to a gene: 3. Germline CDR1 SGHDT, CDR2 YYEEEE. CDR3 sequence: CASSLVASGEQFF. CDR3 nucleotides: TGTGCCAGCAGCTTGGTGGCTAGCGGGGAGCAGTTCTTC.

V usage is TRBV4-3 and J usage is TRBJ1-2; TRBD1 is a possible D gene (6 bases). CDR1 is LGHNA and CDR2 is YSLEER in the germline V gene. CDR3 length equals 17 residues. Trimming took 0 bases from V and 5 from J, leaving 19 bases between them. CDR3 nucleotide sequence: TGCGCCAGCAGCCAAGAATTAGGGGGGGCGGGGAGATATGGCTACACCTTC. Translating gives CASSQELGGAGRYGYTF.

This CDR3 is CASSQEVHTSGANVLTF. In DNA form, the CDR3 reads TGCGCCAGCAGCCAAGAGGTGCACACCTCTGGGGCCAACGTCCTGACTTTC. The chain joins TRBV4-1 to TRBJ2-6, with D unclear. Trimming took off 0 bases at V and 0 bases at J, with 9 bases between the two ends. This CDR3 spans 17 amino acids. Germline V gene lookup returns CDR1 MGHRA and CDR2 YSYEKL.

By share, this clone counts as medium-sized. V gene TRBV5-4 combines with J gene TRBJ1-4; D might be TRBD1 (5 bases). Germline CDR1 and CDR2: SGHNT and YYREEE (reference sequence). The CDR3 runs 13 residues. V was trimmed by 3 bases and J by 5 bases, leaving 8 bases between them. CDR3 DNA: TGTGCCAGCAGCTACACAGGAAATGAAAAACTGTTTTTT. This translates into CASSYTGNEKLFF.

The chain links TRBV18 to TRBJ1-3; TRBD1 might be the D (5 bases). V dropped 5 bases and J dropped 0 bases, with 11 bases sitting between them. Germline V CDR1 and CDR2: KGHSH, LQKENI. The CDR3 consists of 15 residues. This chain's CDR3 is CASSATASSGNTIYF. CDR3 in DNA: TGTGCCAGCTCAGCGACAGCTAGCTCTGGAAACACCATATATTTT.

V gene TRBV19 combines with J gene TRBJ1-2, with 7 bases lining up with TRBD1. Germline V gene lookup returns CDR1 LNHDA and CDR2 SQIVND (reference sequence). V shed 7 bases and J 5 bases; nucleotides not matched to a gene: 16. This CDR3 region has 16 residues. The CDR3 protein is CASNKAGTEAWYGYTF. The DNA for the CDR3 is TGTGCCAGTAACAAGGCCGGGACAGAAGCGTGGTATGGCTACACCTTC.

The chain has TRBV7-3 and TRBJ1-4, with D possibly matching TRBD1 (6 bases). Deletions cut 5 bases from V and 5 bases from J, with 15 bases between. The CDR3 is 15 amino acids. CDR1 and CDR2 (germline): SGHTA, FQGTGA. DNA of the CDR3: TGTGCCAGCAGCCCCAATGGGGGGCCCAATGAAAAACTGTTTTTT. Protein product: CASSPNGGPNEKLFF.

The chain is built from TRBV7-6 and TRBJ2-5, with D hard to call. V shed 4 bases and J shed 5 bases, with 14 bases lying between them. The CDR3 has 14 amino acids. Germline CDR1 SGHVS, CDR2 FNYEAQ. CDR3 protein: CASSYTPNAETQYF. The CDR3 DNA follows: TGTGCCAGCAGCTATACACCGAACGCGGAGACCCAGTACTTC.

V is TRBV6-1 and J is TRBJ1-3, with no clear D. The length of the CDR3 is 12 residues. Germline values: CDR1 MNHNS, CDR2 SASEGT. V gave up 0 bases and J gave up 4 bases, with 1 base separating them. CDR3 nucleotide sequence: TGTGCCAGCAGTGAAGCCGGAAACACCATATATTTT. The encoded protein is CASSEAGNTIYF.

This chain joins TRBV5-1 and TRBJ1-1; D call uncertain. CDR1 and CDR2 from the germline V gene are SGHRS and YFSETQ. V was pared by 4 bases and J by 8 bases, with 18 bases between. The CDR3 sequence is 14 residues long. CDR3 in amino acids: CASSVGQVNNEAFF. Here the CDR3 DNA reads TGCGCCAGCAGCGTTGGGCAGGTCAACAACGAAGCTTTCTTT.

The chain couples TRBV6-5 to TRBJ2-7; tentatively, D is TRBD1 (5 bases). CDR1 is MNHEY and CDR2 is SVGAGI in the germline V gene. The CDR3 is 15 residues long. V was pared by 0 bases and J by 4 bases, with 13 bases between. The CDR3 DNA reads TGTGCCAGCAGTTACTCCTTCGTGGGGCCTTACGAGCAGTACTTC. It codes for CASSYSFVGPYEQYF.

The chain links TRBV4-3 to TRBJ2-1, with D possibly matching TRBD1 (5 bases). Trimming shortened V by 4 bases and J by 8 bases, and 21 bases separated the two germline ends. Germline V gene data show CDR1 as LGHNA and CDR2 as YSLEER. The CDR3 runs 16 residues. The CDR3 region is CASSPKPQGSVDEQFF. The CDR3 DNA reads TGCGCCAGCAGCCCCAAACCCCAGGGTAGTGTGGATGAGCAGTTCTTC.

The J gene is TRBJ2-1, the V gene TRBV27; no clear D gene. V was cut by 6 bases and J by 0 bases, with 9 bases left in between. Germline lookup yields CDR1 MNHEY and CDR2 SMNVEV (reference sequence). This CDR3 spans 14 amino acids. The CDR3 reads CASRETSSYNEQFF. As DNA, the CDR3 is TGTGCCAGCAGAGAGACCAGCTCCTACAATGAGCAGTTCTTC.

Relative to its sample, this clone is medium-sized. The V call is TRBV27, the J call TRBJ1-2, with a weak D call TRBD1 (5 bases). V lost 5 bases to trimming and J lost 4 bases, with 17 bases between them. In germline, CDR1 is MNHEY, CDR2 SMNVEV (reference sequence). The CDR3 covers 15 residues. The DNA for the CDR3 is TGTGCCAGCAGTCTACAGGACGGAAAGAGCTATGGCTACACCTTC. It translates to CASSLQDGKSYGYTF.

V and J are TRBV19 and TRBJ2-2; perhaps TRBD1 as D (5 bases). Deletions cut 3 bases from V and 0 bases from J, with 11 bases between. Germline V gene sequence: CDR1 LNHDA, CDR2 SQIVND (reference sequence). The CDR3 consists of 16 residues. The CDR3 DNA reads TGTGCCAGTAGTATGTGGGCACAGGCGAACACCGGGGAGCTGTTTTTT. Encoded protein: CASSMWAQANTGELFF.

The chain employs TRBV7-9 and TRBJ2-5; 8 bases are shared with TRBD2. Trimming removed 2 bases from V and 0 bases from J; junction bases left unmatched: 8. There are 17 residues in the CDR3. Germline values: CDR1 SEHNR, CDR2 FQNEAQ (reference sequence). In nucleotides, the CDR3 is TGTGCCAGCAGCTTATGGGTTAGCGGGGTGTACCAAGAGACCCAGTACTTC. Translation gives CASSLWVSGVYQETQYF.

The rearrangement links TRBV18 to TRBJ1-1; the D gene is possibly TRBD1 (5 bases). CDR1 and CDR2 (germline): KGHSH, LQKENI. V lost 2 bases and J lost 0, with 13 bases in between. CDR3 size: 16 residues. CDR3 nucleotide sequence: TGTGCCAGCTCACCATTGGGCGTAGGGGTGAACACTGAAGCTTTCTTT. Amino acids: CASSPLGVGVNTEAFF.

The chain couples TRBV4-1 to TRBJ2-7; D unresolved. Germline V gene lookup returns CDR1 MGHRA and CDR2 YSYEKL. V was clipped by 1 base and J by 2 bases, with 12 bases between them. The CDR3 contains 15 residues. CDR3 amino acids: CASSQARTEPYEQYF. The CDR3 DNA reads TGCGCCAGCAGCCAAGCCAGGACGGAACCCTACGAGCAGTACTTC.

About this clone: The sample has other DNA sequences that encode this CDR3 too. The chain joins TRBV7-2 to TRBJ1-2; no firm D call. The CDR3 length is 14 residues. With 1 base removed from V and 1 base from J, the gap between germline ends came to 7 bases. Per the germline V gene, CDR1 is SGHTA and CDR2 is FQGNSA. The DNA for the CDR3 is TGTGCCAGCAGCTTAGACGGGGTTAACTATGGCTACACCTTC. As protein: CASSLDGVNYGYTF.

This clone was seen only once. J is TRBJ2-1 and V is TRBV5-1; TRBD2 matches 13 bases. CDR1 and CDR2 (germline): SGHRS, YFSETQ. Losses at the gene ends were 2 bases for V and 7 bases for J; bases not matched to a gene: 12. This CDR3 is 18 amino acids long. CDR3 nucleotide sequence: TGCGCCAGCAGCTTAGGACTAGCGGGGGAGATTTCTACAAATGAGCAGTTCTTC. It codes for CASSLGLAGEISTNEQFF.

V and J are TRBV2 and TRBJ1-1; maybe TRBD1 (5 bases). The CDR3 length is 13 residues. V was cut by 8 bases and J by 4 bases, with 14 bases left in between. Per germline, CDR1 SNHLY and CDR2 FYNNEI. This chain's CDR3 is CASRGEVGTEAFF. CDR3 sequence (DNA): TGTGCCAGCCGGGGGGAGGTAGGCACTGAAGCTTTCTTT.

This chain uses TRBV11-2 with TRBJ1-1; D is possibly TRBD1 (5 bases). Germline V gene lookup returns CDR1 SGHAT and CDR2 FQNNGV. The V gene lost 0 bases and the J gene lost 5 bases, with 10 bases spanning the gap. The CDR3 is made up of 14 amino acids. The CDR3 protein is CASSLERGRTEAFF. The CDR3 DNA reads TGTGCCAGCAGCTTAGAACGGGGGAGGACTGAAGCTTTCTTT.

The V and J genes are TRBV5-1 and TRBJ2-1, with TRBD1 matching 7 bases. The ends lost 8 bases at V and 2 bases at J; junction bases unmatched: 7. This CDR3 has 14 amino acids. Germline V gene data show CDR1 as SGHRS and CDR2 as YFSETQ. The CDR3 reads CASKTGITYNEQFF. The CDR3 nucleotides are TGCGCCAGTAAGACAGGGATCACCTACAATGAGCAGTTCTTC.